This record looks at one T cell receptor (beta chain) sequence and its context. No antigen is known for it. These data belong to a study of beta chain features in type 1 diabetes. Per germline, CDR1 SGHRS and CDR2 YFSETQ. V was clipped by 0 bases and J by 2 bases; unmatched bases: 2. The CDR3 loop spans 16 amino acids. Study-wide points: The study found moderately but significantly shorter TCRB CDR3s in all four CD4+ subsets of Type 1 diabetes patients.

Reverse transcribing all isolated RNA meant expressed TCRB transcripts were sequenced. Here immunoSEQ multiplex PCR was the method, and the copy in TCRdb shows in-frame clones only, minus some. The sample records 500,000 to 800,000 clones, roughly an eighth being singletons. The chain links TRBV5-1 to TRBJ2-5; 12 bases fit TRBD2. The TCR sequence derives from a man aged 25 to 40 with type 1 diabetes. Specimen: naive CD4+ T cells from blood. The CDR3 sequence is CASSLAGTSGQETQYF. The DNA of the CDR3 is TGCGCCAGCAGCTTGGCCGGGACTAGCGGGCAAGAGACCCAGTACTTC.